In this sample, the clone carrying this TCR beta chain turned up once. As yet, its antigen is unknown. Sequenced by immunoSEQ multiplex PCR; TCRdb stores in-frame clones only, minus some. Altogether several thousand clones are present, about 90% being singletons, with the ten largest covering about 1.2%. Busulfan-fludarabine conditioning, marrow transplant, and cyclophosphamide on days +3 and +4 were administered. This entry is derived from a study of T cells after posttransplantation cyclophosphamide. General study results and limits: Tissue-infiltrating T cells from skin or gut overlapped little with blood T cells.

The CDR3 spans 19 residues. The ends lost 7 bases at V and 2 bases at J; junction bases unmatched: 18. Per the germline V gene, CDR1 is MDHEN and CDR2 is SYDVKM. The origin of this receptor is a female patient in her fifties who received an allogeneic stem cell transplant from a related donor, was CMV-positive, and had no GVHD. Some T cells may be provided by the graft donor. Specimen: CD4+ T cells sorted from blood, collected approximately 1,500 days after allogeneic stem cell transplant with posttransplant cyclophosphamide. The rearrangement uses TRBV28 and TRBJ1-5; 9 bases are a match to TRBD1. CDR3 sequence reads: CASTAAGQGASSRNQPQHF. In DNA form, the CDR3 reads TGTGCCAGCACTGCGGCGGGACAGGGAGCCTCTAGTCGCAATCAGCCCCAGCATTTT.